The TCR beta chain described here comes from a study of identical twins. Study-level findings and limits: Cord blood beta clonotypes that were abundant carried fewer insertions, and memory repertoires showed no such trend.

The V gene end was trimmed by 3 bases and the J gene end by 10 bases; junction bases not matched to a gene: 4. Germline lookup yields CDR1 WSHSY and CDR2 SAAADI. This CDR3 spans 13 amino acids. This clonotype was seen many times. Its specificity is not known. Each CDR3 protein gets one entry after TCRdb re-called the 5' RACE reads with MiXCR. The top ten clones hold roughly 1.6% of a sample with approximately 630,000 distinct CDR3 sequences, around 7.5% of them seen once. This sample was also put to use in a study of yellow fever vaccine responses in identical twins.

This receptor was identified in a young woman in good health. The material sequenced was PBMCs. The chain is built from TRBV10-2 and TRBJ2-1; 9 bases are a match to TRBD2. The CDR3 sequence: CASSDLAGVEQFF. For the CDR3, the DNA is TGCGCCAGCAGTGATTTAGCGGGAGTCGAGCAGTTCTTC.